These 10 T cell receptor beta chains share one sample of origin, sequenced in a study of T cell changes during pregnancy in multiple sclerosis. Only in-frame clones appear in the TCRdb table, and some are missing; sequencing was by immunoSEQ multiplex PCR. The data hold fewer than 70,000 clones, with approximately 90% observed a single time. This sample comprised peripheral blood, obtained in the third trimester of pregnancy. These receptors came from a female donor with multiple sclerosis, enrolled in a pregnancy study.

The rearrangement joins TRBV6-5 to TRBJ1-5, with a tentative D call TRBD1 (5 bases). Germline V CDR1 and CDR2: MNHEY, SVGAGI. V was trimmed by 1 base and J by 7 bases, leaving 11 bases between them. This CDR3 contains 14 residues. The CDR3 protein is CASSYYTQEQPQHF. As DNA, the CDR3 is TGTGCCAGCAGTTACTACACACAGGAGCAGCCCCAGCATTTT.

The V call is TRBV11-2, the J call TRBJ2-1; 11 nucleotides align to TRBD2. Trimming took 5 bases from V and 4 from J; bases not matched to a gene: 7. Germline loops: CDR1 SGHAT, CDR2 FQNNGV. CDR3 size: 16 residues. CDR3 sequence reads: CASSPRLAGNYNEQFF. In nucleotides, the CDR3 is TGTGCCAGCAGCCCCCGACTAGCGGGGAATTACAATGAGCAGTTCTTC.

The V gene is TRBV9, the J gene TRBJ1-2, with D unclear. This CDR3 region has 14 residues. Germline V gene data show CDR1 as SGDLS and CDR2 as YYNGEE. V lost 4 bases to trimming and J lost 11 bases, with 21 bases between them. The CDR3 DNA reads TGTGCCAGCAGCACCGGGTCGCCTCCTATAGGATACACCTTC. It specifies CASSTGSPPIGYTF.

This chain joins TRBV5-8 and TRBJ1-5; D is unresolved. Trimming took 0 bases from V and 12 from J, leaving 10 bases between them. Germline loops: CDR1 SGHTS, CDR2 YDEGEE. The CDR3 has 12 residues. The chain's CDR3 is CASSLESSLQHF. Here the CDR3 DNA reads TGTGCCAGCAGCTTGGAAAGCTCCCTCCAGCATTTT. The complete variable domain, with remaining parts taken from reference TRBV5-8 and TRBJ1-5, reads EAGVTQSPTHLIKTRGQQATLRCSPISGHTSVYWYQQALGLGLQFLLWYDEGEERNRGNFPPRFSGRQFPNYSSELNVNALELEDSALYLCASSLESSLQHFGDGTRLSIL.

CDR3 in amino acids: CASSALQGAFYNSPLHF. The CDR3 DNA reads TGTGCCAGCAGTGCCCTACAGGGGGCGTTTTATAATTCACCCCTCCACTTT. This chain links TRBV2 with TRBJ1-6; 9 bases are shared with TRBD1. V trimming: 4 bases; J trimming: 4 bases; junction bases outside the gene matches: 8. Germline V CDR1 and CDR2: SNHLY, FYNNEI. CDR3 length: 17 residues.

This rearrangement joins TRBV10-2 to TRBJ2-5; D is unresolved. V gave up 3 bases and J gave up 4 bases, with 6 bases separating them. From germline, CDR1 is WSHSY and CDR2 SAAADI. The length of the CDR3 is 12 residues. The CDR3: CASSEERETQYF. DNA for the CDR3: TGCGCCAGCAGTGAAGAGAGAGAGACCCAGTACTTC.

The chain uses TRBV19 and TRBJ2-5; TRBD1 matches at 9 bases. Germline V gene lookup returns CDR1 LNHDA and CDR2 SQIVND (reference sequence). Trimming took 4 bases from V and 7 from J; bases not matched to a gene: 4. CDR3 size: 13 residues. DNA of the CDR3: TGTGCCAGTAGTAGGGACAGGGTGGGGACCCAGTACTTC. This encodes CASSRDRVGTQYF.

CDR3 in amino acids: CASSYSMIAGVYEQYF. For the CDR3, the DNA is TGTGCCAGCAGTTACTCGATGATAGCGGGGGTTTACGAGCAGTACTTC. The chain combines TRBV6-5 with TRBJ2-7, with 9 nucleotides matching TRBD2. Germline CDR1 MNHEY, CDR2 SVGAGI. The CDR3 has 16 amino acids. V dropped 0 bases and J dropped 4; count of bases not matched to a gene: 7.

The V and J genes are TRBV30 and TRBJ2-3; 9 nucleotides line up with TRBD2. With V trimmed by 2 bases and J by 4 bases, 10 bases remained unmatched. Per the germline V gene, CDR1 is GTSNPN and CDR2 is SVGIG (reference sequence). This CDR3 region has 16 residues. The CDR3 sequence is CAWSQSTSGGADTQYF. CDR3 DNA: TGTGCCTGGAGTCAATCGACTAGCGGCGGCGCAGATACGCAGTATTTT.

Only one count was recorded for this clone. The chain is built from TRBV7-9 and TRBJ2-1; TRBD2 is a possible D gene (6 bases). Trimming stripped 5 bases from V and 4 bases from J, with 18 bases between. Germline loops: CDR1 SEHNR, CDR2 FQNEAQ (reference sequence). The CDR3 contains 16 residues. CDR3 nucleotide sequence: TGTGCCAGCAGCCCCCTCGACGGGGGAATGTACAATGAGCAGTTCTTC. It codes for CASSPLDGGMYNEQFF.